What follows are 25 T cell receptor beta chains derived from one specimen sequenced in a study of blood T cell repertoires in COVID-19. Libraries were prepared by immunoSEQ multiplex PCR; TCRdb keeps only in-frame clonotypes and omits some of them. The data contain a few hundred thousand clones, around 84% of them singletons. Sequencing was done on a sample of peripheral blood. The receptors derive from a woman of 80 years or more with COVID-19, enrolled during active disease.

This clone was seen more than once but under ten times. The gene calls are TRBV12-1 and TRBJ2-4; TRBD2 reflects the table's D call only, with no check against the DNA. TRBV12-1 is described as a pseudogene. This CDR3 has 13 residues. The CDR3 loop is CASSYDARNIQYF. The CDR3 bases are TGTGCCAGCAGCTACGACGCGAGGAACATTCAGTACTTC.

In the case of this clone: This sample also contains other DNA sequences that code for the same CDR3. This CDR3 is CAWTSGNQPQHF. In nucleotides, the CDR3 is TGTGCCTGGACCTCCGGCAATCAGCCCCAGCATTTT. The chain carries TRBV30 and TRBJ1-5; D is undetermined. The CDR3 loop spans 12 amino acids. With 4 bases removed from V and 2 bases from J, the gap between germline ends came to 6 bases. The germline CDR1 and CDR2 sequences are GTSNPN and SVGIG (reference sequence).

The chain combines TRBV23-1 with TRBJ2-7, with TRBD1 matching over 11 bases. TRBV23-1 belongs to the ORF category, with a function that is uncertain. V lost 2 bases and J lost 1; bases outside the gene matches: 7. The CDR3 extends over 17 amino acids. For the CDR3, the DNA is TGCGCCAGCAGTCAAACGAACGGACAGGGGGCTTCCTACGAGCAGTACGTC. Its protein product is CASSQTNGQGASYEQYV.

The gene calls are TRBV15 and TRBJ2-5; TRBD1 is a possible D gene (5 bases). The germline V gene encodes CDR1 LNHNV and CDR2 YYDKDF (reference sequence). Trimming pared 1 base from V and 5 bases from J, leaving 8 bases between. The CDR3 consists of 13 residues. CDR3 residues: CATSRAGLETQYF. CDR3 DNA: TGTGCCACCAGCAGAGCAGGGCTCGAGACCCAGTACTTC.

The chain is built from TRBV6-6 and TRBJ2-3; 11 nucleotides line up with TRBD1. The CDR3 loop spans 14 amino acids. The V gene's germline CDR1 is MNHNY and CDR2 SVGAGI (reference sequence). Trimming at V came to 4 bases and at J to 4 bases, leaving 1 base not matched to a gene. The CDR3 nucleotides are TGTGCCAGCAGTTTGGGACAGGGGGCAGATACGCAGTATTTT. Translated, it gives CASSLGQGADTQYF.

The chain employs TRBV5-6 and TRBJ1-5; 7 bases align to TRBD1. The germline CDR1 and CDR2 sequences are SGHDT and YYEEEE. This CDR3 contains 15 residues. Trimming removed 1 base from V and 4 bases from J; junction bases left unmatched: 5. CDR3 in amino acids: CASSLMGQPNQPQHF. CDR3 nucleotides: TGTGCCAGCAGCTTGATGGGACAGCCTAATCAGCCCCAGCATTTT.

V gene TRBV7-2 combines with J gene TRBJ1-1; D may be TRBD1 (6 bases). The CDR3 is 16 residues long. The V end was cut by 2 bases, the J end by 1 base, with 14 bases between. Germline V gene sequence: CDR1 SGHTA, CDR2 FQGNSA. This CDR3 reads CASSLQGSTANTEAFF. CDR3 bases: TGTGCCAGCAGCTTACAGGGGTCGACCGCGAACACTGAAGCTTTCTTT.

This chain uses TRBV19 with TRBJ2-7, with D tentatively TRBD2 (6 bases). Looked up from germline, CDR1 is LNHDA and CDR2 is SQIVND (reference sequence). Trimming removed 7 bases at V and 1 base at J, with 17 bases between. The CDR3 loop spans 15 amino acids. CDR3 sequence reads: CASTRGQGLSYEQYF. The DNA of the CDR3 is TGTGCCAGTACTCGCGGGCAGGGACTTTCCTACGAGCAGTACTTC.

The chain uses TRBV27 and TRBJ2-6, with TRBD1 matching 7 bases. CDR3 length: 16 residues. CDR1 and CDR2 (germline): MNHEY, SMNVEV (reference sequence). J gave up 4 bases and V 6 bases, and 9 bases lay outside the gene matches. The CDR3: CASSLTTGSGANVLTF. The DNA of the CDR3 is TGTGCCAGCAGCTTAACGACAGGGTCGGGGGCCAACGTCCTGACTTTC.

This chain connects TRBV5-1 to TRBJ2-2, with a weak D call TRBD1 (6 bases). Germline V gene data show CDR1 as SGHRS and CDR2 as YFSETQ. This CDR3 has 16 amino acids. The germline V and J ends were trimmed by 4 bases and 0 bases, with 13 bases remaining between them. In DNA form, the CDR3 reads TGCGCCAGCAGCCTCAGGACAGCTTCGAACACCGGGGAGCTGTTTTTT. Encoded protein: CASSLRTASNTGELFF.

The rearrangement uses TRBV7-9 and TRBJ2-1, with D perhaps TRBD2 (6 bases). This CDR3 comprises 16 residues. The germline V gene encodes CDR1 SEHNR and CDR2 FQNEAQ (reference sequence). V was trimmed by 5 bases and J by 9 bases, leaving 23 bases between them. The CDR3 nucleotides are TGTGCCAGCAGCCACCAACTAGCCCTCTCGAGCAGTGAGCAGTTCTTC. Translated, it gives CASSHQLALSSSEQFF.

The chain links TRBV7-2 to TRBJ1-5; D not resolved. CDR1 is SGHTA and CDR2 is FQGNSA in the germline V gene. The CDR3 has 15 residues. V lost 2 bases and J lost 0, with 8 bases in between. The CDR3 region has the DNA TGTGCCAGCAGCTTAAACAGTGATAGCAATCAGCCCCAGCATTTT. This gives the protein CASSLNSDSNQPQHF.

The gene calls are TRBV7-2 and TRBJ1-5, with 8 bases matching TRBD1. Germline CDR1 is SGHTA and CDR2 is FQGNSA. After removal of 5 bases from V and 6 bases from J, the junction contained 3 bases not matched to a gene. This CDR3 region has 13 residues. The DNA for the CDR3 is TGTGCCAGCAGCCCGGACAGGGTTCAGCCCCAGCATTTT. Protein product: CASSPDRVQPQHF.

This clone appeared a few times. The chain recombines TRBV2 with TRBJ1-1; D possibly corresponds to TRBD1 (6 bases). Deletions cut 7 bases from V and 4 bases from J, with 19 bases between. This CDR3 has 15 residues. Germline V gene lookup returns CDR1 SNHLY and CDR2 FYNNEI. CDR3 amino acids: CASTPRGGAITEAFF. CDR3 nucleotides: TGTGCCAGCACCCCCCGAGGGGGGGCGATCACTGAAGCTTTCTTT.

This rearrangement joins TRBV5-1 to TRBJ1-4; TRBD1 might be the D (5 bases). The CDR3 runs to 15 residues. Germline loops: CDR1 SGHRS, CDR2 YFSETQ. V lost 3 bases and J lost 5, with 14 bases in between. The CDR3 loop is CASSSTGLYNEKLFF. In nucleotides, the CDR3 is TGCGCCAGCAGCTCGACGGGACTCTACAATGAAAAACTGTTTTTT. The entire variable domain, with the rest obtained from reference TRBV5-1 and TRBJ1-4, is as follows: KAGVTQTPRYLIKTRGQQVTLSCSPISGHRSVSWYQQTPGQGLQFLFEYFSETQRNKGNFPGRFSGRQFSNSRSEMNVSTLELGDSALYLCASSSTGLYNEKLFFGSGTQLSVL.

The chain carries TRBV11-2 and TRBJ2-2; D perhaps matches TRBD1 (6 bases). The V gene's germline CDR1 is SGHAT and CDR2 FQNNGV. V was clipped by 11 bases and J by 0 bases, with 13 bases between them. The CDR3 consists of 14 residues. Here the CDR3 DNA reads TGTGCCGCAGACAGGCCTTCGAACACCGGGGAGCTGTTTTTT. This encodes CAADRPSNTGELFF.

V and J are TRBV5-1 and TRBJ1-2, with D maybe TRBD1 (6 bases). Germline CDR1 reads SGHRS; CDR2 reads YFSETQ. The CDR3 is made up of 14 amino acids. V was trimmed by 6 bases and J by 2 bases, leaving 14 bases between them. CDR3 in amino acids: CASTITTGNYGYTF. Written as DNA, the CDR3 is TGCGCCAGCACTATAACCACAGGGAACTATGGCTACACCTTC.

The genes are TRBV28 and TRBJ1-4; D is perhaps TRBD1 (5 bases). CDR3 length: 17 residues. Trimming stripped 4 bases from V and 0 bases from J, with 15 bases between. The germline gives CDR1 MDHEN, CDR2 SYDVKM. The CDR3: CASSSAGQKSTNEKLFF. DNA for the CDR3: TGTGCCAGCAGTTCTGCAGGACAAAAATCAACTAATGAAAAACTGTTTTTT.

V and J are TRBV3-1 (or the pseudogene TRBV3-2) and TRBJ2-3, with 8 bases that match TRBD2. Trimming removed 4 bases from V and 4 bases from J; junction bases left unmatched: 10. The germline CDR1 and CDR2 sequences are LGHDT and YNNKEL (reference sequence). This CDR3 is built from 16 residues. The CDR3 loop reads CASSPLGAGRADTQYF. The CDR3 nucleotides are TGTGCCAGCAGCCCTTTGGGGGCCGGGAGGGCAGATACGCAGTATTTT.

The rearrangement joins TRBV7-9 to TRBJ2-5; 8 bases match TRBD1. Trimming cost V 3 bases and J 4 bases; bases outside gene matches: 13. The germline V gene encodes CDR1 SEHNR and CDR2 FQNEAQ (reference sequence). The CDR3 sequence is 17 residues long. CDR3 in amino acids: CASSFRSGQVRRETQYF. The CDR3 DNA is TGTGCCAGCAGCTTTCGGTCGGGACAGGTGAGGCGAGAGACCCAGTACTTC. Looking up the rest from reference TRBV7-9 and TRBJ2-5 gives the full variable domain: DTGVSQNPRHKITKRGQNVTFRCDPISEHNRLYWYRQTLGQGPEFLTYFQNEAQLEKSRLLSDRFSAERPKGSFSTLEIQRTEQGDSAMYLCASSFRSGQVRRETQYFGPGTRLLVL.

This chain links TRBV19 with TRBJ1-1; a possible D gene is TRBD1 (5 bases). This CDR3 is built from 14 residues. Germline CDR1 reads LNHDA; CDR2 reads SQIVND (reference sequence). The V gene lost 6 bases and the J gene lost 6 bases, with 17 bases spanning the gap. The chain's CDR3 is CASRFVGGGPEAFF. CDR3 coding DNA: TGTGCCAGTAGATTCGTGGGGGGTGGTCCTGAAGCTTTCTTT.

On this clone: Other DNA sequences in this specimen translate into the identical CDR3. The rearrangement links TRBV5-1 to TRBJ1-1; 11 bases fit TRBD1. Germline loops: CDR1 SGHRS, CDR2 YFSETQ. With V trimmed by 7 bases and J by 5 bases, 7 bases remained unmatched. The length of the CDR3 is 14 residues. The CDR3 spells CASSGGQGETEAFF. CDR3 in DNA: TGCGCCAGCTCCGGGGGACAGGGGGAAACTGAAGCTTTCTTT.

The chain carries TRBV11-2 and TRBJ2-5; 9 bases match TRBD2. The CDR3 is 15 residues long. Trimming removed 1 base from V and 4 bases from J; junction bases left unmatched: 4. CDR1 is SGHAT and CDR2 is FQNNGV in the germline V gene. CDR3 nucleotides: TGTGCCAGCAGCTTAGGCGGGGGGGCTTCAGAGACCCAGTACTTC. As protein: CASSLGGGASETQYF.

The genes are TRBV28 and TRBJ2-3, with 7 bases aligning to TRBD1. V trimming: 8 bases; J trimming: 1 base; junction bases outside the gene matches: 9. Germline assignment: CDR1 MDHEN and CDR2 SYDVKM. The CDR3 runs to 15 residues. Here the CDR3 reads CASLKQGRGTDTQYF. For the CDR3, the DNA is TGTGCCAGCCTTAAACAGGGGAGAGGCACAGATACGCAGTATTTT.

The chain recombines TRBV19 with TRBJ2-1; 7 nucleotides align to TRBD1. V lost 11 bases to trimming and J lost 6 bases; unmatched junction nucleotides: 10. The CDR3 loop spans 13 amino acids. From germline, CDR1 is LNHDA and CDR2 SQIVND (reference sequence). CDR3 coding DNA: TGTGCCGTCGCGGCAGGGACAGTCAATGAGCAGTTCTTC. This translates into CAVAAGTVNEQFF.